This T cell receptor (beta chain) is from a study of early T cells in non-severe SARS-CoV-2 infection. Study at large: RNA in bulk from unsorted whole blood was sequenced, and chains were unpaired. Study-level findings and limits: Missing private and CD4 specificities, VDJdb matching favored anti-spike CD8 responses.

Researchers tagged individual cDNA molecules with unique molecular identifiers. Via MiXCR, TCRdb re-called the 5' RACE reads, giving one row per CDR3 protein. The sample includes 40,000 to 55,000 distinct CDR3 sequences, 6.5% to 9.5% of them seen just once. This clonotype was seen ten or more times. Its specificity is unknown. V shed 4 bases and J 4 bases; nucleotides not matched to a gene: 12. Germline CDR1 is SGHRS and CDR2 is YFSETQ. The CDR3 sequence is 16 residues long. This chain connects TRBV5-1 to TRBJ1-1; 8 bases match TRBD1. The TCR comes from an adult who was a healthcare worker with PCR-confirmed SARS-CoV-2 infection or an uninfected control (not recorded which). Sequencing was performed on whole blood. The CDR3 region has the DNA TGCGCCAGCAGCAGAGGACAGGGTCTGAAGAGCACTGAAGCTTTCTTT. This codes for CASSRGQGLKSTEAFF.